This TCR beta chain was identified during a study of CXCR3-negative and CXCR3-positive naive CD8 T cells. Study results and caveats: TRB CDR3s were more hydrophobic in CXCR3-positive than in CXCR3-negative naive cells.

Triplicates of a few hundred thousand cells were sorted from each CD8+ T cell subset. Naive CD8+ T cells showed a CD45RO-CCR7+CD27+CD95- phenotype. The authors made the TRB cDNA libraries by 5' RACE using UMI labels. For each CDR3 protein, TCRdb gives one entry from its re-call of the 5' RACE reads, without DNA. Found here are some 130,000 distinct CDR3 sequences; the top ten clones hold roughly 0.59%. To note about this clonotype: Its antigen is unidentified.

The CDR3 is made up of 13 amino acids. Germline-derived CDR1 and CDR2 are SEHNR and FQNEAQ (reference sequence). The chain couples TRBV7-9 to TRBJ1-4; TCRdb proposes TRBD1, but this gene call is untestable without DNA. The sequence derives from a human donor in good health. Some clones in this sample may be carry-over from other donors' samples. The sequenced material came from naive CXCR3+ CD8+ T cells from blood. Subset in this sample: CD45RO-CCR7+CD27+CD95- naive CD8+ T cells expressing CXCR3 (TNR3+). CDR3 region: CASRPGQTAKLFF.